Presented here are 5 T cell receptor beta chains from one specimen sequenced in a study of blood T cells in healthy people across ages. Alongside a J-beta primer mix, a sample-barcoded 5' primer served in a second PCR lasting roughly 6 to 11 cycles. Each CDR3 protein gets one entry after TCRdb re-called the 5' RACE reads with MiXCR. In the table there are 1.5 million to 2 million distinct CDR3 sequences, around half of which are singletons. Input material: blood. The receptors were sampled from a woman in her thirties or forties in good health.

V gene TRBV27 combines with J gene TRBJ2-3, with D tentatively TRBD1 (6 bases). V gave up 0 bases and J gave up 2 bases, with 12 bases separating them. The length of the CDR3 is 16 residues. CDR1 and CDR2 from the germline V gene are MNHEY and SMNVEV (reference sequence). CDR3 region: CASSLSSGQHTDTQYF. The DNA for the CDR3 is TGTGCCAGCAGTTTATCGTCCGGACAGCACACAGATACGCAGTATTTT.

This sequence joins TRBV24-1 and TRBJ2-1; D unclear. V was trimmed by 6 bases and J by 9 bases, leaving 8 bases between them. Per the germline V gene, CDR1 is KGHDR and CDR2 is SFDVKD. The CDR3 covers 11 residues. The CDR3 reads CATSLWGEQFF. CDR3 DNA sequence: TGTGCCACCAGTTTGTGGGGTGAGCAGTTCTTC.

CDR3 coding DNA: TGTGCCAGCAGCTTACCGGGACCGGTCTACGAGCAGTACTTC. Residues: CASSLPGPVYEQYF. V gene TRBV7-6 combines with J gene TRBJ2-5, with D perhaps given as TRBD1 or TRBD2 (5 bases each). The last part of the DNA fits TRBJ2-7 better; the J call may be wrong. In germline, CDR1 is SGHVS, CDR2 FNYEAQ. The length of the CDR3 is 14 residues.

A single count supports this clonotype. CDR3 in amino acids: CASSSPNVEKLFF. The CDR3 region has the DNA TGTGCCAGCAGCTCCCCCAATGTTGAAAAACTGTTTTTT. The chain is built from TRBV7-2 and TRBJ1-4; D is undetermined. The CDR3 is made up of 13 amino acids. With 4 bases removed from V and 7 bases from J, the gap between germline ends came to 10 bases. Germline V gives CDR1 SGHTA, CDR2 FQGNSA.

The rearrangement links TRBV20-1 to TRBJ2-1, with 8 bases identical to TRBD2. The germline V gene encodes CDR1 DFQATT and CDR2 SNEGSKA (reference sequence). This CDR3 is built from 14 residues. J lost 1 base, V lost 3 bases, and 2 bases had no gene match. The CDR3 sequence is CSASGGGSYNEQFF. The CDR3 DNA is TGCAGTGCTAGCGGGGGGGGTTCCTACAATGAGCAGTTCTTC.